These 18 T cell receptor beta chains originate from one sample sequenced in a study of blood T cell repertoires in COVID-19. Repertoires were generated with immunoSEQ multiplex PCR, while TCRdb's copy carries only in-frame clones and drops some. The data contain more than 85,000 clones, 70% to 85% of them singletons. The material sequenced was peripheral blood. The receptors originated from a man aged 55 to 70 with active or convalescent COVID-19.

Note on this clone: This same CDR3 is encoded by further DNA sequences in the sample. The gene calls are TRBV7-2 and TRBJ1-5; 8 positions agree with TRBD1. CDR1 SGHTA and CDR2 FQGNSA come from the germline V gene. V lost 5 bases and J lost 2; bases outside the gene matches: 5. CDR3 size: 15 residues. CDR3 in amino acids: CASSHTGGGNQPQHF. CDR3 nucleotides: TGTGCCAGCAGCCACACAGGGGGTGGCAATCAGCCCCAGCATTTT.

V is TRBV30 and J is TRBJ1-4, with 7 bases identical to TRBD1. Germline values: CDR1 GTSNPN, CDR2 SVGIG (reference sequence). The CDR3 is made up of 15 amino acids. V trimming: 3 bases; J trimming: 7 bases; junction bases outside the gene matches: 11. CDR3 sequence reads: CAWRTNRGRGEKLFF. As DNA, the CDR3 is TGTGCCTGGAGGACCAACAGGGGTCGAGGTGAAAAACTGTTTTTT.

The CDR3 sequence: CASSLRQGADTQYF. Written as DNA, the CDR3 is TGTGCCAGCAGCCTCCGACAGGGGGCAGATACGCAGTATTTT. The chain couples TRBV7-2 to TRBJ2-3; 9 positions agree with TRBD1. V lost 5 bases to trimming and J lost 4 bases; unmatched junction nucleotides: 4. The CDR3 totals 14 residues. Germline assignment: CDR1 SGHTA and CDR2 FQGNSA.

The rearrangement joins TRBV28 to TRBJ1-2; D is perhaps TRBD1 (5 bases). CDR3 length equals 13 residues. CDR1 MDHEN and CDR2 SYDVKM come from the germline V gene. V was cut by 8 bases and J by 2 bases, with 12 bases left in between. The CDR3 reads CASRRGWNYGYTF. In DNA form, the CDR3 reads TGTGCCAGCCGTCGGGGGTGGAACTATGGCTACACCTTC.

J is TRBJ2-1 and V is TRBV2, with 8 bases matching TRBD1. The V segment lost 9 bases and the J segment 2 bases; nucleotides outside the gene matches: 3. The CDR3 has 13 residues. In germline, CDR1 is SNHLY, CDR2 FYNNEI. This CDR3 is CASQGAAYNEQFF. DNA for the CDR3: TGTGCCAGTCAGGGGGCCGCCTACAATGAGCAGTTCTTC.

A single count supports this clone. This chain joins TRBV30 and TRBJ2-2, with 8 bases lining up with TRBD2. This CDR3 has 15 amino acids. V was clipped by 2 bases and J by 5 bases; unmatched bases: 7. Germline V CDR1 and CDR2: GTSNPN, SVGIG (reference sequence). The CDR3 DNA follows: TGTGCCTGGAGTCCCGGGGGGGTTGAGACCGGGGAGCTGTTTTTT. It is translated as CAWSPGGVETGELFF.

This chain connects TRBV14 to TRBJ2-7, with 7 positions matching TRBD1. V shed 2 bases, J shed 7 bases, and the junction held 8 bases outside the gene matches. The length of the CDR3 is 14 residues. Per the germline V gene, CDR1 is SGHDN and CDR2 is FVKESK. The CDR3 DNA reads TGTGCCAGCAGCCAAAGAGACAGGGATCGGGAGCAGTACGTC. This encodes CASSQRDRDREQYV.

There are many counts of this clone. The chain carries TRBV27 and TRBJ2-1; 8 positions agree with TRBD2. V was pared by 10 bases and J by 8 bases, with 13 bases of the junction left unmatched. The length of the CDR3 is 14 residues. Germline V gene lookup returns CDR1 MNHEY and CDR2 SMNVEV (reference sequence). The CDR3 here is CATQAGEGWDEQFF. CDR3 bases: TGTGCCACCCAAGCGGGAGAGGGCTGGGATGAGCAGTTCTTC.

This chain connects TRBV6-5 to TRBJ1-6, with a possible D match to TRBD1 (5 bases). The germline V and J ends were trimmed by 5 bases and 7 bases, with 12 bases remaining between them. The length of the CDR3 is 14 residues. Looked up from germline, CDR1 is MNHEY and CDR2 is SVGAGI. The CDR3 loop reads CASSTAHRNSPLHF. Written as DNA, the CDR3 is TGTGCCAGCAGTACAGCTCACAGGAATTCACCCCTCCACTTT.

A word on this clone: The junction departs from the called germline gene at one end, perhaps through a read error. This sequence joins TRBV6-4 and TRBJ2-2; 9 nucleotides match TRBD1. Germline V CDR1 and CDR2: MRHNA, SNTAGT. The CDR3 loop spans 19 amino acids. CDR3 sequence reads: CASSDPTGTGKKTYRGAVF. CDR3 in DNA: TGTGCCAGCAGTGACCCCACCGGGACAGGGAAGAAAACCTACCGGGGAGCTGTTTTT.

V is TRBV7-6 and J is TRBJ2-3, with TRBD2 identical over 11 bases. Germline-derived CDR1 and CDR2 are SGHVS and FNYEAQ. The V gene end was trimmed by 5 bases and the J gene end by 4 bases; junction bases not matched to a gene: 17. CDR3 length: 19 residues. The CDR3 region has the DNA TGTGCCAGCAGCCAGGGACTAGCGGTCTCCAGGGCGGCCGCAGATACGCAGTATTTT. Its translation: CASSQGLAVSRAAADTQYF. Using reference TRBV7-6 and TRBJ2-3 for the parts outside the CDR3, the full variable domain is GAGVSQSPRYKVTKRGQDVALRCDPISGHVSLYWYRQALGQGPEFLTYFNYEAQQDKSGLPNDRFSAERPEGSISTLTIQRTEQRDSAMYRCASSQGLAVSRAAADTQYFGPGTRLTVL.

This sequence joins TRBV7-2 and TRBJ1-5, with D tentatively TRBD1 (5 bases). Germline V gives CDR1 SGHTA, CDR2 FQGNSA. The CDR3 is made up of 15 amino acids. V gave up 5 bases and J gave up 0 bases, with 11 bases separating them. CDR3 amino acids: CASSPGSVSNQPQHF. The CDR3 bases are TGTGCCAGCAGCCCAGGGTCGGTTAGCAATCAGCCCCAGCATTTT.

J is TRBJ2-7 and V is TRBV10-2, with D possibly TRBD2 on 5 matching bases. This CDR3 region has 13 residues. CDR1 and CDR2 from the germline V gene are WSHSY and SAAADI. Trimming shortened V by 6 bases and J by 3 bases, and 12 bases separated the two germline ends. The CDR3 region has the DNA TGCGCCAGCAGAGGCGGACTGAACTACGAGCAGTACGTC. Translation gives CASRGGLNYEQYV.

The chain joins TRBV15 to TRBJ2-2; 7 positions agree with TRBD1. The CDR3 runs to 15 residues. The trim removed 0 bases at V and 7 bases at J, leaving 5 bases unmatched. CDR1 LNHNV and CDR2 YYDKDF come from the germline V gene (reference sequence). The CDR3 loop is CATSRDLSGGGELFF. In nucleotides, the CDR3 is TGTGCCACCAGCAGAGATCTTTCAGGGGGCGGGGAGCTGTTTTTT.

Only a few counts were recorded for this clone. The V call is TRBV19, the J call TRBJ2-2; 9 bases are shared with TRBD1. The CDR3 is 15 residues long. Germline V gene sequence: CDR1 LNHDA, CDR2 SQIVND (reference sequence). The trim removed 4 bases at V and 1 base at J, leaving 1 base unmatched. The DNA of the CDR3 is TGTGCCAGTAGTAAGGACAGGGGGAACACCGGGGAGCTGTTTTTT. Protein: CASSKDRGNTGELFF.

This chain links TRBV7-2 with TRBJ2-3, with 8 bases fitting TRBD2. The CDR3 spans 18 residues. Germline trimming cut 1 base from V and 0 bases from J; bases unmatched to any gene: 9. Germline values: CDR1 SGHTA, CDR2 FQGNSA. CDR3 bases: TGTGCCAGCAGCTTAGGAGCGGGAGTAAAGACCAGCACAGATACGCAGTATTTT. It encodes CASSLGAGVKTSTDTQYF.

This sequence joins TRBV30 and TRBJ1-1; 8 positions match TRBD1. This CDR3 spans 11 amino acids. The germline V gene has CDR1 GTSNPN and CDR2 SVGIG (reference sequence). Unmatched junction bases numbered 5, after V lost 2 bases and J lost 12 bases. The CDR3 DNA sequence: TGTGCCTGGAGTCGACAGGGGCGACCTTTCTTT. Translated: CAWSRQGRPFF.

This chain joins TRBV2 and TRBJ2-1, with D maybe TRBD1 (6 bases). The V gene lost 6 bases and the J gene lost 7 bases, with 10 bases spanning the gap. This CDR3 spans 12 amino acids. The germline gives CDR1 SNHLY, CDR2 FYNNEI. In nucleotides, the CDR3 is TGTGCCAGCAGAGAGAGGGGGAATGAGCAGTTCTTC. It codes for CASRERGNEQFF.